A selection of T cell receptor beta chains follows, all from one sample in a study of T cell repertoires in cytomegalovirus infection. In TCRdb, the reads were re-called with MiXCR into one record per CDR3 protein. The sample contains about 98,000 distinct CDR3 sequences, 16% of which appear only once. The sample comprised PBMCs. Receptors originate from a human donor in good health (CMV status not recorded). Some clones in this sample may be carry-over from other donors' samples. Both conserved end residues are part of each CDR3. A D gene is named only where the DNA matches it firmly. Size is omitted from some rows. Given values are once, few, many or a class for expanded clones.

CDR3aa | CDR3nt | v_gene | d_gene | j_gene | abundance
CASSQSAYNEQFF | TGTGCCAGCAGCCAAAGCGCCTACAATGAGCAGTTCTTC | TRBV7-2 | . | TRBJ2-1 | medium-sized
CASSLDDAGGPETQYF | TGTGCCAGCAGCTTAGATGATGCGGGGGGGCCCGAGACCCAGTACTTC | TRBV11-2 | TRBD2 | TRBJ2-5 | few
CASSPQTHYNEQFF | TGTGCCAGCAGTCCCCAAACTCACTACAATGAGCAGTTCTTC | TRBV28 | . | TRBJ2-1 | many
CAISEGTNYGYTF | TGTGCCATCAGTGAGGGGACTAACTATGGCTACACCTTC | TRBV10-3 | . | TRBJ1-2 | .
CASSLLAGSHEQYF | TGTGCCAGCAGTTTACTAGCGGGGAGCCACGAGCAGTACTTC | TRBV28 | TRBD2 | TRBJ2-7 | .
CASSPGDSYGYTF | TGCGCCAGCAGCCCGGGGGACAGCTATGGCTACACCTTC | TRBV5-1 | TRBD1 | TRBJ1-2 | few
CASTRSGQNTEAFF | TGTGCCAGCACTCGGTCGGGGCAGAACACTGAAGCTTTCTTT | TRBV7-2 | . | TRBJ1-1 | many
CSARAPAGGAQYF | TGCAGTGCTAGAGCCCCGGCGGGGGGTGCGCAGTATTTT | TRBV20-1 | TRBD2 | TRBJ2-3 | many
CASSPDRGRAHEQFF | TGTGCCAGCAGCCCCGACAGGGGGCGAGCCCATGAGCAGTTCTTC | TRBV11-1 | TRBD1 | TRBJ2-1 | many
CASSYGGAYNEQFF | TGCGCCAGCAGTTACGGGGGAGCCTACAATGAGCAGTTCTTC | TRBV4-1 | . | TRBJ2-1 | .
CASSLRRSSIEKLFF | TGTGCCAGCAGTTTACGGCGGAGTAGCATCGAAAAACTGTTTTTT | TRBV12-3/TRBV12-4 | . | TRBJ1-4 | few
CASTPSAGDQPQHF | TGTGCCAGCACCCCCAGCGCGGGGGATCAGCCCCAGCATTTT | TRBV12-3/TRBV12-4 | . | TRBJ1-5 | few
CASSFGEENFYGYTF | TGTGCCAGCAGCTTCGGCGAAGAGAATTTCTATGGCTACACCTTC | TRBV7-9 | . | TRBJ1-2 | few
CASSQRSGKGPTDTQYF | TGCGCCAGCAGTCAGCGGTCGGGGAAAGGACCCACAGATACGCAGTATTTT | TRBV23-1 | . | TRBJ2-3 | .
CASSLRGPDEQFF | TGTGCCAGCAGCTTAAGGGGGCCCGATGAGCAGTTCTTC | TRBV11-3 | TRBD1 | TRBJ2-1 | many
CASSYGQGGSPLHF | TGTGCCAGCAGCTACGGACAGGGTGGCTCACCCCTCCACTTT | TRBV7-8 | TRBD1 | TRBJ1-6 | many
CASSLIPSRDSPLHF | TGTGCCAGCAGCTTAATACCCTCGCGGGATTCACCCCTCCACTTT | TRBV7-2 | . | TRBJ1-6 | many
CASSVGPQVEAFF | TGCGCCAGCAGCGTGGGGCCCCAGGTTGAAGCTTTCTTT | TRBV5-1 | . | TRBJ1-1 | few
CASSSQPTGTGIYEKLFF | TGTGCCAGCAGCTCTCAACCTACAGGAACGGGAATTTATGAAAAACTGTTTTTT | TRBV7-6 | . | TRBJ1-4 | many
CASSFGQTGDTQYF | TGTGCCAGCAGCTTCGGACAGACGGGGGATACGCAGTATTTT | TRBV7-9 | . | TRBJ2-3 | medium-sized
CAISDPGTGPTEAFF | TGTGCCATCAGTGACCCCGGGACAGGCCCCACTGAAGCTTTCTTT | TRBV10-3 | TRBD1 | TRBJ1-1 | .
CASSHDLPSDNEQFF | TGTGCCAGCAGCCATGACCTACCCTCGGACAATGAGCAGTTCTTC | TRBV7-9 | . | TRBJ2-1 | few
CASSLDGGSSYNEQFF | TGTGCCAGCAGCTTAGACGGGGGGAGCTCCTACAATGAGCAGTTCTTC | TRBV7-2 | TRBD2 | TRBJ2-1 | medium-sized
CSARDPTAGEQPQHF | TGCAGTGCTAGAGACCCTACCGCTGGGGAACAGCCCCAGCATTTT | TRBV20-1 | . | TRBJ1-5 | .
CSARRANTEAFF | TGCAGTGCTAGGAGGGCGAACACTGAAGCTTTCTTT | TRBV20-1 | . | TRBJ1-1 | few
CASSEAAGAGNTIYF | TGTGCCAGCAGTGAGGCGGCAGGGGCTGGAAACACCATATATTTT | TRBV2 | . | TRBJ1-3 | .
CASSKGTATYGYTF | TGTGCCAGCAGTAAGGGGACAGCTACCTATGGCTACACCTTC | TRBV28 | TRBD1 | TRBJ1-2 | .
CASSEGVYEQYF | TGTGCCAGCAGTGAAGGGGTCTACGAGCAGTACTTC | TRBV25-1 | . | TRBJ2-7 | .